The entry that follows covers one T cell receptor (beta chain) sequence. The CDR3 contains 17 residues. The germline V gene encodes CDR1 LNHNV and CDR2 YYDKDF (reference sequence). Trimming stripped 0 bases from V and 0 bases from J, with 11 bases between. Here immunoSEQ multiplex PCR was the method, and the copy in TCRdb shows in-frame clones only, minus some. The sample has about 81,000 clones, 96% seen once. These data come from a study of technical replicates of blood from several donors. Sequenced material: T cells isolated from PBMCs. This TCR came from a human donor in good health. V and J are TRBV15 and TRBJ1-4; D call uncertain. CDR3 region: CATSRDVEDSTNEKLFF. The CDR3 DNA follows: TGTGCCACCAGCAGAGATGTGGAGGATTCAACTAATGAAAAACTGTTTTTT. Filled out from reference TRBV15 and TRBJ1-4, the complete variable domain reads DAMVIQNPRYQVTQFGKPVTLSCSQTLNHNVMYWYQQKSSQAPKLLFHYYDKDFNNEADTPDNFQSRRPNTSFCFLDIRSPGLGDTAMYLCATSRDVEDSTNEKLFFGSGTQLSVL.